Listed below are T cell receptor beta chains from one sample, sequenced in a study of T cell changes during pregnancy in multiple sclerosis. Some clones are missing from TCRdb's copy, which holds only in-frame ones; the method was immunoSEQ multiplex PCR. This sample carries about 38,000 clones, 91% of them seen once, and the ten largest clones take 5% to 6.5%. The specimen was CD8+ T cells from peripheral blood mononuclear cells, collected in the second trimester of pregnancy. The receptors were gathered from a female donor with multiple sclerosis, enrolled in a pregnancy study. CDR3s include the opening cysteine and the closing phenylalanine or tryptophan. The order of the fields is clone size, J gene, D gene, V gene, CDR3 DNA, CDR3 protein. The D gene is left open where the match is weak. Clone size is shown for a subset of rows, as once, few, many or a class of expanded clone.

>-|TRBJ1-1|TRBD1|TRBV19
TGTGCCAGTATGACCCCCGGACAGGGAATATCTGAAGCTTTCTTT
CASMTPGQGISEAFF
>-|TRBJ2-1|-|TRBV5-8
TGTGCCAGCAGCTGGGACTTCGTAATCTACAATGAGCAGTTCTTC
CASSWDFVIYNEQFF
>-|TRBJ2-1|TRBD1|TRBV19
TGTGCCAGTAGTCCGTGGACAGGGGGCGACAATGAGCAGTTCTTC
CASSPWTGGDNEQFF
>-|TRBJ2-1|-|TRBV9
TGTGCCAGCAGCGTAGCTAGAGGGGGTGGCTCCTACAATGAGCAGTTCTTC
CASSVARGGGSYNEQFF
>-|TRBJ2-3|TRBD2|TRBV29-1
TGCAGCGTCCGGGGGACTAGCATAGATACGCAGTATTTT
CSVRGTSIDTQYF
>-|TRBJ2-3|TRBD2|TRBV6-1
TGTGCCAGCAGTCGACTAGCGGGCGTCCCAGATACGCAGTATTTT
CASSRLAGVPDTQYF
>-|TRBJ2-3|-|TRBV2
TGTGCCACACGATGGACAGAAAGCACAGATACGCAGTATTTT
CATRWTESTDTQYF
>few|TRBJ2-7|-|TRBV20-1
TGCAGTGCTAGGGACAGCTACGAGCAGTACTTC
CSARDSYEQYF
>-|TRBJ1-2|-|TRBV5-6
TGTGCCAGCAGCTTGCCGAGTGGAGGGGATGGCTACACCTTC
CASSLPSGGDGYTF
>-|TRBJ2-7|TRBD1|TRBV6-1
TGTGCCAGCAGTGAAGCTAGCGGACAGGGCAACTACGAGCAGTACTTC
CASSEASGQGNYEQYF
>-|TRBJ2-7|TRBD2|TRBV9
TGTGCCAGCAGCGTAGGGGGGGGAGACTACGAGCAGTACTTC
CASSVGGGDYEQYF